The 6 T cell receptor beta chains below were found in one sample sequenced in a study of T-cell memory formation after mild COVID-19. TCRdb redid the calling of the 5' RACE reads with MiXCR, one entry per CDR3 protein. The sample lists under 350,000 distinct CDR3 sequences; about 17% were seen once. Material for sequencing was PBMCs or a T cell subset sorted from them (not recorded which). These receptor sequences come from a young man who had mild COVID-19 (a few samples of this study predate the infection). Cell type and time point are not known.

V usage is TRBV10-3 and J usage is TRBJ2-3; D gene ambiguous. The CDR3 consists of 15 residues. Trimming took off 2 bases at V and 4 bases at J, with 13 bases between the two ends. The V gene's germline CDR1 is ENHRY and CDR2 SYGVKD. CDR3 DNA sequence: TGTGCCATCAGTGAGAATGGGGTTAGTGCAGATACGCAGTATTTT. Protein sequence: CAISENGVSADTQYF.

The rearrangement joins TRBV7-9 to TRBJ1-1; no definite D call. The CDR3 totals 14 residues. The V end lost 7 bases, the J end lost 7 bases, and 19 bases lay between the germline ends. Looked up from germline, CDR1 is SEHNR and CDR2 is FQNEAQ (reference sequence). CDR3 DNA sequence: TGTGCCAGCACGCCCCGGCAATACGGATTTGAAGCTTTCTTT. This gives the protein CASTPRQYGFEAFF.

The rearrangement links TRBV10-3 to TRBJ2-1, with 10 bases fitting TRBD2. Germline values: CDR1 ENHRY, CDR2 SYGVKD. This CDR3 contains 14 residues. The V segment lost 6 bases and the J segment 7 bases; nucleotides outside the gene matches: 6. CDR3 amino acids: CAISLAGGWNEQFF. CDR3 DNA: TGTGCCATCAGCTTAGCGGGGGGTTGGAATGAGCAGTTCTTC.

This chain links TRBV7-3 with TRBJ2-1; 8 nucleotides agree with TRBD2. The CDR3 has 16 amino acids. Germline-derived CDR1 and CDR2 are SGHTA and FQGTGA. V shed 0 bases and J 5 bases; nucleotides not matched to a gene: 6. The CDR3 protein is CASSLTGRGGHNEQFF. The CDR3 DNA is TGTGCCAGCAGCTTAACGGGCCGGGGGGGCCACAATGAGCAGTTCTTC.

The chain combines TRBV10-3 with TRBJ2-7; D possibly corresponds to TRBD1 (5 bases). The V end lost 2 bases, the J end lost 3 bases, and 11 bases lay between the germline ends. CDR3 length: 14 amino acids. Germline CDR1 is ENHRY and CDR2 is SYGVKD. The CDR3 nucleotides are TGTGCCATCAGTGAGAGGGGCCTGGGCTACGAGCAGTACGTC. Its translation is CAISERGLGYEQYV.

CDR3 nucleotide sequence: TGCGCCAGCAGCTTGGGTGACAGGGGGCCGGGGGAGACCCAGTACTTC. It codes for CASSLGDRGPGETQYF. The chain combines TRBV5-1 with TRBJ2-5; TRBD1 aligns across 10 bases. The V gene end was trimmed by 0 bases and the J gene end by 5 bases; junction bases not matched to a gene: 7. CDR1 SGHRS and CDR2 YFSETQ come from the germline V gene. This CDR3 region has 16 residues.